This TCR beta chain was sequenced in a study of T cells in localized non-small cell lung cancer. Study-level findings and limits: The study linked higher blood T cell density to longer overall survival. Appearance in adjacent lung was seen for a median approximately 60 of the top 100 tumor clones. Heterogeneity remains possible, as sequencing covered one tumor region only. Compared with tumor, uninvolved adjacent lung displayed greater T cell clonality, ranking highest overall.

V dropped 1 base and J dropped 4 bases, with 11 bases sitting between them. The CDR3 has 15 residues. Germline values: CDR1 SGHDT, CDR2 YYEEEE. Note on this clone: Its antigen is not identified.

The method was immunoSEQ multiplex PCR; TCRdb's version includes in-frame clones alone and lacks a portion of them. Of approximately 29,000 clones listed, more than 65% are singletons. Sample: peripheral blood mononuclear cells, taken before any cancer treatment. The TCR comes from a man aged 40 to 70 with stage III lung adenocarcinoma. V gene TRBV5-6 combines with J gene TRBJ1-4; D not resolved. The CDR3 reads CASSLIGRYNEKLFF. CDR3 bases: TGTGCCAGCAGCTTGATAGGGCGTTATAATGAAAAACTGTTTTTT.